Listed below are T cell receptor beta chains from one sample, sequenced in a study of blood T cell repertoires in COVID-19. Generated by immunoSEQ multiplex PCR, the TCRdb table keeps only in-frame clones and is missing some. The sample carries some 120,000 clones, 75% to 90% recorded once. Sequencing input: peripheral blood. The receptors were sampled from a man aged 65 to 79 with acute or convalescent COVID-19. The CDR3 runs from the conserved cysteine through the conserved F or W. Each record gives: CDR3 protein, CDR3 DNA, D gene, J gene, V gene, clone size. The D gene is left open where the match is weak. Size values are once, few and many counts, or a class for expanded clones, and some rows have none.

CASSPRGTGGNQPQHF | TGTGCCAGCTCACCACGGGGGACAGGGGGAAATCAGCCCCAGCATTTT | TRBD1 | TRBJ1-5 | TRBV18 | many
CATSRDMSRDQPQHF | TGTGCCACCAGCAGAGATATGAGTCGCGATCAGCCCCAGCATTTT | - | TRBJ1-5 | TRBV15 | -
CASSLGGTGREQYF | TGCGCCAGCAGCTTGGGGGGGACAGGCCGCGAGCAGTACTTC | TRBD1 | TRBJ2-7 | TRBV5-1 | -
CASRLGLRETQYF | TGTGCCAGCAGGCTGGGACTTAGGGAGACCCAGTACTTC | - | TRBJ2-5 | TRBV2 | -
CASSEGGQGYEQYF | TGTGCCAGCAGCGAGGGGGGACAGGGGTACGAGCAGTACTTC | TRBD1 | TRBJ2-7 | TRBV9 | -
CASSQQLAAGNTIYF | TGCGCCAGCAGCCAGCAGTTAGCGGCTGGAAACACCATATATTTT | - | TRBJ1-3 | TRBV4-1 | -
CASSFGDHRTDTQYF | TGTGCCAGCAGCTTCGGAGATCACCGCACAGATACGCAGTATTTT | - | TRBJ2-3 | TRBV11-2 | -
CASSIGWTGEQYF | TGTGCCAGTAGTATAGGTTGGACAGGCGAGCAGTACTTC | TRBD1 | TRBJ2-7 | TRBV19 | -
CASSFSGDRPQETQYF | TGTGCCAGCAGCTTTAGCGGGGACAGACCACAAGAGACCCAGTACTTC | - | TRBJ2-5 | TRBV7-6 | -
CASSVSTGNQPQHF | TGTGCCAGCAGTGTTTCAACAGGGAATCAGCCCCAGCATTTT | - | TRBJ1-5 | TRBV2 | -
CASSVTDRGPSPLHF | TGCGCCAGCAGTGTCACCGACAGGGGACCTTCACCCCTCCACTTT | TRBD1 | TRBJ1-6 | TRBV10-2 | few
CASSFELHTEAFF | TGCGCCAGCAGCTTCGAGCTCCACACTGAAGCTTTCTTT | - | TRBJ1-1 | TRBV5-1 | -
CASSFVSSSYEQYF | TGTGCCAGCAGTTTTGTGTCCAGTTCCTACGAGCAGTACTTC | - | TRBJ2-7 | TRBV28 | -
CASSSGQGTNTGELFF | TGTGCCAGCAGCTCCGGACAGGGAACGAACACCGGGGAGCTGTTTTTT | TRBD1 | TRBJ2-2 | TRBV11-1 | -
CASSRLTGLLSSYNEQFF | TGCGCCAGCAGCCGGCTGACGGGACTCCTCAGCTCCTACAATGAGCAGTTCTTC | - | TRBJ2-1 | TRBV4-1 | -
CAWSVQVGLAGEVDTQYF | TGTGCCTGGAGTGTACAAGTGGGACTAGCGGGGGAGGTCGATACGCAGTATTTT | TRBD2 | TRBJ2-3 | TRBV30 | -
CASSQETPLGTSTDTQYF | TGTGCCAGCAGCCAAGAAACCCCTCTGGGGACTAGCACAGATACGCAGTATTTT | - | TRBJ2-3 | TRBV3-1/TRBV3-2 | -
CASSPGQGLGYTF | TGTGCCAGCAGCCCTGGACAGGGCCTAGGCTACACCTTC | TRBD1 | TRBJ1-2 | TRBV7-2 | -
CASSINRLPYNSPLHF | TGTGCCAGCAGTATAAACAGGTTACCCTATAATTCACCCCTCCACTTT | - | TRBJ1-6 | TRBV27 | -
CASSLGQVEHSPLHF | TGCGCCAGCAGCTTAGGACAGGTCGAACATTCACCCCTCCACTTT | TRBD1 | TRBJ1-6 | TRBV5-1 | -
CASTRRGLAYEQYF | TGTGCCAGCACCCGAAGGGGCCTAGCCTACGAGCAGTACTTC | - | TRBJ2-7 | TRBV21-1 | -
CASSLGQGEAFF | TGTGCCAGCAGCCTAGGACAGGGAGAAGCTTTCTTT | TRBD1 | TRBJ1-1 | TRBV3-1/TRBV3-2 | -
CASSLAGGGNYNEQFF | TGCGCCAGCAGCTTGGCCGGAGGGGGCAACTACAATGAGCAGTTCTTC | - | TRBJ2-1 | TRBV5-1 | -
CASSFGQGFQETQYF | TGTGCCAGCAGCTTTGGACAGGGCTTTCAAGAGACCCAGTACTTC | TRBD1 | TRBJ2-5 | TRBV7-8 | once
CASSNPRANTGELFF | TGTGCCAGCAGCAACCCCAGGGCGAACACCGGGGAGCTGTTTTTT | - | TRBJ2-2 | TRBV21-1 | -
CASSPPRGGTGELFF | TGTGCCAGCAGCCCCCCACGGGGGGGCACCGGGGAGCTGTTTTTT | TRBD2 | TRBJ2-2 | TRBV9 | once
CASSPQGTVRGRMGGYTF | TGTGCCAGCAGCCCTCAGGGGACCGTCAGGGGGCGCATGGGTGGCTACACCTTC | TRBD1 | TRBJ1-2 | TRBV7-2 | -
CASRNVKGQGDYGYTF | TGTGCCAGCAGGAACGTAAAGGGACAGGGGGACTATGGCTACACCTTC | TRBD1 | TRBJ1-2 | TRBV9 | -
CASSSRRRDRGTGELFF | TGTGCCAGCAGCTCCAGACGCCGGGACAGGGGCACCGGGGAGCTGTTTTTT | TRBD1 | TRBJ2-2 | TRBV7-6 | -
CASSPTRTGANSPLHF | TGTGCCAGCAGCCCCACCCGGACAGGGGCGAATTCACCCCTCCACTTT | TRBD1 | TRBJ1-6 | TRBV5-6 | -
CASSSRGGYTF | TGTGCCAGCAGCTCAAGGGGCGGCTACACCTTC | - | TRBJ1-2 | TRBV9 | many
CASSLATGTGMITEAFF | TGTGCCAGCAGCTTGGCCACCGGGACAGGGATGATCACTGAAGCTTTCTTT | TRBD1 | TRBJ1-1 | TRBV5-8 | -
CASSLRTGNTEAFF | TGTGCCAGCAGCTTGAGAACGGGGAACACTGAAGCTTTCTTT | - | TRBJ1-1 | TRBV5-4 | -
CASSLGQGAQTDTQYF | TGTGCCAGCAGCTTAGGACAGGGGGCGCAAACAGATACGCAGTATTTT | TRBD1 | TRBJ2-3 | TRBV11-2 | -
CASSEGQGAIEQFF | TGTGCCAGCAGTGAAGGACAGGGTGCTATTGAGCAGTTCTTC | TRBD1 | TRBJ2-1 | TRBV2 | few
CASSLVRGQFF | TGTGCCAGCAGCTTAGTCAGGGGTCAGTTCTTC | - | TRBJ2-1 | TRBV7-2 | -